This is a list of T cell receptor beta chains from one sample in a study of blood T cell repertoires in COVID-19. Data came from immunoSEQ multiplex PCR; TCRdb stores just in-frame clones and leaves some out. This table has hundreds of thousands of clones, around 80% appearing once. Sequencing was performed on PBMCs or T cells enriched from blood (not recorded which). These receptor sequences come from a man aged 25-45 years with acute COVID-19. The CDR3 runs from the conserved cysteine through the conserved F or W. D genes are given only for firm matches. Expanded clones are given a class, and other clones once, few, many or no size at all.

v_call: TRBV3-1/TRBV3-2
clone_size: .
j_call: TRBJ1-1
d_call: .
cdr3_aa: CASSLTGQGSEAFF
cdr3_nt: TGTGCCAGCAGCCTCACGGGTCAGGGCAGTGAAGCTTTCTTT

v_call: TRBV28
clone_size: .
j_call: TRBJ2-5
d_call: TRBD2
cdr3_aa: CASSWTSGQETQYF
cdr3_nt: TGTGCCAGCAGTTGGACTAGCGGTCAAGAGACCCAGTACTTC

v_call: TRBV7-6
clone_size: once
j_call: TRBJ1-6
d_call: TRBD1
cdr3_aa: CASSLGPVGQGNSPLHF
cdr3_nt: TGTGCCAGCAGCTTAGGACCTGTGGGACAGGGTAATTCACCCCTCCACTTT

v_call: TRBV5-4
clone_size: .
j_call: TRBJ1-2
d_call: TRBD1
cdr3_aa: CASREGQGAAGYTF
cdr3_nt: TGTGCCAGCCGGGAGGGACAGGGGGCAGCTGGCTACACCTTC

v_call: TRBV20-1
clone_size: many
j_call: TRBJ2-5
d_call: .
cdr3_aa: CSASNQETQYF
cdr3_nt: TGCAGTGCTAGCAACCAAGAGACCCAGTACTTC

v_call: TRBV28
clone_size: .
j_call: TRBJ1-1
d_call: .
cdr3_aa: CASSSLAGGYTEAFF
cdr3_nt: TGTGCCAGCAGTTCTCTCGCCGGCGGATACACTGAAGCTTTCTTT

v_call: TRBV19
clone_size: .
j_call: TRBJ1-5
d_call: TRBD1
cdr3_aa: CASTGGLSNQPQHF
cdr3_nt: TGTGCCAGCACAGGGGGCCTTAGCAATCAGCCCCAGCATTTT

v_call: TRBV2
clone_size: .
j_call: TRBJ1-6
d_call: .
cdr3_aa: CASSVGGIGSPLHF
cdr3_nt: TGTGCCAGCAGTGTAGGGGGTATTGGTTCACCCCTCCACTTT

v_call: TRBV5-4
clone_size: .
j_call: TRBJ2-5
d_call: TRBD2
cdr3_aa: CASSLGTSGGTRTQYF
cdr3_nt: TGTGCCAGCAGCTTAGGGACTAGCGGGGGAACCAGGACCCAGTACTTC

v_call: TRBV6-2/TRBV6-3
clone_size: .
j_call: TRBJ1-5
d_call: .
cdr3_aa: CASSYPGPRGQPQHF
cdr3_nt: TGTGCCAGCAGTTACCCGGGACCCAGGGGCCAGCCCCAGCATTTT